Presented here are 22 T cell receptor beta chains from one specimen sequenced in a study of identical twins' blood T cells. TCRdb redid the calling of the 5' RACE reads with MiXCR, one entry per CDR3 protein. The table has hundreds of thousands of distinct CDR3 sequences, 28% seen once; the top ten hold about 6%. Material: PBMCs. These receptors were obtained from a woman aged 18-49 years in good health.

CDR3 loop: CASSLVGGAEAFF. CDR3 DNA: TGCGCCAGCAGCTTGGTAGGGGGTGCTGAAGCTTTCTTT. The chain combines TRBV5-1 with TRBJ1-1, with a tentative D call TRBD1 (6 bases). The V end lost 0 bases, the J end lost 6 bases, and 9 bases lay between the germline ends. Germline V lookup: CDR1 SGHRS, CDR2 YFSETQ. The CDR3 is 13 amino acids.

V usage is TRBV13 and J usage is TRBJ1-6; D is undetermined. The CDR3 has 12 residues. The V gene lost 5 bases and the J gene lost 8 bases, with 7 bases spanning the gap. Germline V CDR1 and CDR2: PRHDT, FYEKMQ (reference sequence). This CDR3 is CASSPGDSPLHF. CDR3 bases: TGTGCCAGCAGCCCCGGGGATTCACCCCTCCACTTT.

J is TRBJ1-3 and V is TRBV5-1; D ambiguous. Germline V gene sequence: CDR1 SGHRS, CDR2 YFSETQ. The CDR3 has 16 residues. Deletions cut 0 bases from V and 0 bases from J, with 10 bases between. DNA for the CDR3: TGCGCCAGCAGCTTGGAAGGATTCCTCTCTGGAAACACCATATATTTT. Its translation is CASSLEGFLSGNTIYF.

J is TRBJ2-7 and V is TRBV4-2; 7 nucleotides line up with TRBD1. Germline loops: CDR1 LGHNA, CDR2 YNFKEQ. The CDR3 spans 15 residues. The J segment lost 2 bases and the V segment lost 5 bases, leaving 9 bases of the junction unmatched. CDR3: CASSATGESPYEQYF. The CDR3 nucleotides are TGTGCCAGCAGCGCAACAGGGGAATCACCCTACGAGCAGTACTTC.

In this sample, this clonotype turned up a few times. The rearrangement joins TRBV2 to TRBJ2-7, with D uncertain. The germline V gene has CDR1 SNHLY and CDR2 FYNNEI. V lost 9 bases to trimming and J lost 4 bases, with 10 bases between them. This CDR3 has 11 residues. Here the CDR3 reads CASLGPYEQYF. As DNA, the CDR3 is TGTGCCAGTCTTGGGCCTTACGAGCAGTACTTC.

The sample holds a few counts of this clonotype. The CDR3 coding sequence is TGCAGCGTTGAGAGCACAGATACGCAGTATTTT. Its protein product is CSVESTDTQYF. The genes are TRBV29-1 and TRBJ2-3; D not certain. The germline gives CDR1 SQVTM, CDR2 ANQGSEA. Between the trimmed V and J ends, which lost 3 bases and 0 bases, there was a span of 1 base. The CDR3 spans 11 residues.

This clonotype was detected only a few times. The chain employs TRBV27 and TRBJ1-5; 9 bases align to TRBD1. Germline V lookup: CDR1 MNHEY, CDR2 SMNVEV (reference sequence). The CDR3 has 14 amino acids. The J segment lost 4 bases and the V segment lost 5 bases, leaving 3 bases of the junction unmatched. This chain's CDR3 is CASSPQGANQPQHF. CDR3 in DNA: TGTGCCAGCAGTCCACAGGGGGCAAATCAGCCCCAGCATTTT.

The J gene is TRBJ1-2, the V gene TRBV12-3 or TRBV12-4; D is uncertain. This CDR3 comprises 11 residues. V shed 0 bases and J shed 13 bases, with 9 bases lying between them. In DNA, the CDR3 is TGTGCCAGCAGTTTAGCCCGGGGAGCCACCTTC. As protein: CASSLARGATF.

This clonotype appeared a few times. This rearrangement joins TRBV20-1 to TRBJ2-1; possible D gene TRBD2, 6 bases. Germline V gives CDR1 DFQATT, CDR2 SNEGSKA (reference sequence). The V end was cut by 6 bases, the J end by 2 bases, with 14 bases between. This CDR3 has 14 residues. The CDR3 loop reads CSASKGGPYNEQFF. The CDR3 DNA is TGCAGTGCCTCAAAAGGAGGGCCCTACAATGAGCAGTTCTTC.

This clonotype appeared a few times. The CDR3 coding sequence is TGCGCCAGCAGCCAAGGAGGGACAGGGTTCCACGAGCAGTACTTC. Protein sequence: CASSQGGTGFHEQYF. V and J are TRBV4-3 and TRBJ2-7, with 9 bases lining up with TRBD1. The CDR3 is 15 amino acids. V shed 1 base, J shed 5 bases, and the junction held 6 bases outside the gene matches. Germline CDR1 LGHNA, CDR2 YSLEER.

This clonotype occurred a few times. The chain links TRBV7-2 to TRBJ2-1; 9 bases are a match to TRBD1. The CDR3 contains 17 residues. V lost 1 base and J lost 11; bases outside the gene matches: 15. The germline gives CDR1 SGHTA, CDR2 FQGNSA. The CDR3 reads CASSLGTGGTPTPKQFF. The CDR3 nucleotides are TGTGCCAGCAGCTTAGGTACAGGGGGCACCCCGACCCCTAAGCAGTTCTTC.

The rearrangement links TRBV20-1 to TRBJ1-2; 9 bases agree with TRBD1. The CDR3 consists of 13 residues. Germline V gene lookup returns CDR1 DFQATT and CDR2 SNEGSKA (reference sequence). After removal of 6 bases from V and 4 bases from J, the junction contained 6 bases not matched to a gene. The CDR3 DNA is TGCAGTGCGCACCCGGGACAGGGCTATGGCTACACCTTC. It encodes CSAHPGQGYGYTF.

This clonotype was picked up a small number of times. The junction and the germline gene differ at one end; a read error may be behind it. This chain links TRBV20-1 with TRBJ1-2; D remains ambiguous. This CDR3 contains 10 residues. CDR1 DFQATT and CDR2 SNEGSKA come from the germline V gene (reference sequence). This chain's CDR3 is CSAGEYGYTF. As DNA, the CDR3 is TGCAGTGCTGGAGAGTATGGCTACACCTTC.

The rearrangement joins TRBV13 to TRBJ2-7; D is perhaps TRBD1 (6 bases). The CDR3 loop spans 14 amino acids. Trimming stripped 0 bases from V and 7 bases from J, with 13 bases between. From germline, CDR1 is PRHDT and CDR2 FYEKMQ (reference sequence). The CDR3 nucleotides read TGTGCCAGCAGCTTAGGACAGGGATCGGGAGAGCAGTACTTC. Translating it yields CASSLGQGSGEQYF.

Remarks on this clonotype: Its ends do not fully match the called genes, so a read error is possible. J is TRBJ1-2 and V is TRBV6-5, with TRBD1 identical over 7 bases. CDR1 and CDR2 from the germline V gene are MNHEY and SVGAGI. The CDR3 contains 14 residues. The CDR3 reads CASSYDREDHGYAF. The CDR3 DNA follows: TGTGCCAGCAGTTATGACAGGGAGGACCATGGCTACGCCTTC.

The chain employs TRBV3-1 and TRBJ2-7; 7 bases match TRBD2. Per germline, CDR1 LGHDT and CDR2 YNNKEL (reference sequence). Germline trimming cut 8 bases from V and 4 bases from J; bases unmatched to any gene: 5. The CDR3 runs 12 residues. The CDR3: CASGRAEYEQYF. As DNA, the CDR3 is TGTGCCAGCGGGAGGGCCGAGTACGAGCAGTACTTC.

This clonotype was seen repeatedly, ten times or more. V is TRBV29-1 and J is TRBJ1-1, with D possibly being TRBD1 (6 bases). This CDR3 contains 14 residues. Germline CDR1 is SQVTM and CDR2 is ANQGSEA. V lost 7 bases to trimming and J lost 7 bases, with 22 bases between them. CDR3 in amino acids: CSAGLPAGGGEAFF. CDR3 coding DNA: TGCAGCGCCGGCCTCCCGGCCGGAGGGGGTGAAGCTTTCTTT.

CDR3 protein: CASSSHRDTYNEQFF. The CDR3 DNA reads as TGCGCCAGCAGCTCGCACCGCGACACTTACAATGAGCAGTTCTTC. This rearrangement joins TRBV5-1 to TRBJ2-1; D not resolved. CDR3 length: 15 residues. Trimming took 3 bases from V and 4 from J, leaving 14 bases between them. CDR1 and CDR2 (germline): SGHRS, YFSETQ.

The genes are TRBV5-1 and TRBJ1-2; maybe TRBD1 (5 bases). Germline CDR1 SGHRS, CDR2 YFSETQ. V was pared by 0 bases and J by 6 bases, with 15 bases between. This CDR3 has 15 residues. CDR3 sequence reads: CASSLVGQGPNGYTF. DNA for the CDR3: TGCGCCAGCAGCTTGGTAGGGCAGGGACCGAATGGCTACACCTTC.

The CDR3 reads CASSKVQEEVSGANVLTF. CDR3 coding DNA: TGTGCCAGCAGCAAAGTGCAGGAAGAGGTCTCTGGGGCCAACGTCCTGACTTTC. This chain connects TRBV21-1 to TRBJ2-6. TRBV21-1 is annotated as a pseudogene. This CDR3 is 18 amino acids long.

This clonotype has more than one count but fewer than ten. The J gene is TRBJ2-7, the V gene TRBV5-1; a possible D gene is TRBD1 (6 bases). The CDR3 extends over 13 amino acids. Trimming took 1 base from V and 5 from J, leaving 10 bases between them. The germline V gene encodes CDR1 SGHRS and CDR2 YFSETQ. DNA of the CDR3: TGCGCCAGCAGCTTGTCAGGGGACCACGAGCAGTACTTC. It is translated as CASSLSGDHEQYF.

The chain combines TRBV20-1 with TRBJ1-4, with D perhaps matching TRBD1 (6 bases). V lost 6 bases and J 3 bases, leaving 14 bases between the germline ends. This CDR3 spans 14 amino acids. The germline V gene encodes CDR1 DFQATT and CDR2 SNEGSKA (reference sequence). The CDR3 spells CSASMGQANEKLFF. The CDR3 coding sequence is TGCAGTGCCTCAATGGGACAAGCTAATGAAAAACTGTTTTTT.